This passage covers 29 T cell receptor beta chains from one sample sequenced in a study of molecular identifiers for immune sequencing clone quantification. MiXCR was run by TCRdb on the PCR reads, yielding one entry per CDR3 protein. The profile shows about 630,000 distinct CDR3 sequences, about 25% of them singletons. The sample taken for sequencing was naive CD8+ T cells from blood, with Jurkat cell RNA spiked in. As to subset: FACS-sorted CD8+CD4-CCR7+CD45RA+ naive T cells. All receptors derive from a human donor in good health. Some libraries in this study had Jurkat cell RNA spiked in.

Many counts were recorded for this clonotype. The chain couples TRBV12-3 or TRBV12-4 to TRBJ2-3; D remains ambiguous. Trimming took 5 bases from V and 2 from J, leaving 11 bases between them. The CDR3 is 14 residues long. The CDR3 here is CASSRARNTDTQYF. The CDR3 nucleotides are TGTGCCAGCAGTCGCGCCCGTAACACAGATACGCAGTATTTT.

CDR3 region: CASRLGQVYTEAFF. The CDR3 DNA follows: TGTGCCAGCAGACTAGGACAAGTGTACACTGAAGCTTTCTTT. The chain combines TRBV7-9 with TRBJ1-1; maybe TRBD1 (5 bases). The V and J ends lost 6 bases and 3 bases respectively, with 14 bases between them. CDR1 is SEHNR and CDR2 is FQNEAQ in the germline V gene (reference sequence). The CDR3 covers 14 residues.

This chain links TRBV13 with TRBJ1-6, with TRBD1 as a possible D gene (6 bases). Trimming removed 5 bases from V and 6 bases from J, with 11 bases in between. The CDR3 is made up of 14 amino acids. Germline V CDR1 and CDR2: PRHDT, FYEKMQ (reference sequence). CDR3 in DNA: TGTGCCAGCAGCCCAGACAGGATTAATTCACCCCTCCACTTT. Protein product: CASSPDRINSPLHF.

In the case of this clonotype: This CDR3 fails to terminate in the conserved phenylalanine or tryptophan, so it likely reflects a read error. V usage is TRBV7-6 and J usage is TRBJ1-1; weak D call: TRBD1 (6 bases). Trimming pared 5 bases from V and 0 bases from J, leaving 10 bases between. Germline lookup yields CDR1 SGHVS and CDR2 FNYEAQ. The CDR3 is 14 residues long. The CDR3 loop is CASSRTDMNTEAFS. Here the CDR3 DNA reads TGTGCCAGCAGCCGGACAGACATGAACACTGAAGCTTTCTCT.

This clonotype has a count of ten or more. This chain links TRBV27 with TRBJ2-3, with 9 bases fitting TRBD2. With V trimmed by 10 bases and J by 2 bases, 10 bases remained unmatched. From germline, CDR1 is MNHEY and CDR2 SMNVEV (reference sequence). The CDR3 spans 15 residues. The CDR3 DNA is TGTGCCACCCAGCTAGCGGGATCACACACAGATACGCAGTATTTT. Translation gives CATQLAGSHTDTQYF.

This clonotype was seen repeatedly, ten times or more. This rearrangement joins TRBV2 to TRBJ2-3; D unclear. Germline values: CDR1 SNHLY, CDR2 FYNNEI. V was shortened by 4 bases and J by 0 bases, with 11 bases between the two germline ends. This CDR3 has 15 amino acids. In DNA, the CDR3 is TGTGCCAGCAGTGGGTTGGCAACTAGCACAGATACGCAGTATTTT. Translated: CASSGLATSTDTQYF.

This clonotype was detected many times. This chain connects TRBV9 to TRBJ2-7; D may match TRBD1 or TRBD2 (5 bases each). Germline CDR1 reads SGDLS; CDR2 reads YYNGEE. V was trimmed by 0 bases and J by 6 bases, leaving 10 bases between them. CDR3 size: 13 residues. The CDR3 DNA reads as TGTGCCAGCAGCGTAGCAGAGGGGTCCGAGCAGTACTTC. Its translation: CASSVAEGSEQYF.

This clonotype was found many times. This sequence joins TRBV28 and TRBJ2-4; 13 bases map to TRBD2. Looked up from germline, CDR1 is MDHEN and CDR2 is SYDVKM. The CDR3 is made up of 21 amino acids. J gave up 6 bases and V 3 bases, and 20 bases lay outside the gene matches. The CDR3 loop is CASSLRVAWTSGRNSGNIQYF. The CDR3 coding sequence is TGTGCCAGCAGTTTGAGGGTCGCCTGGACTAGCGGGAGAAACAGTGGAAACATTCAGTACTTC.

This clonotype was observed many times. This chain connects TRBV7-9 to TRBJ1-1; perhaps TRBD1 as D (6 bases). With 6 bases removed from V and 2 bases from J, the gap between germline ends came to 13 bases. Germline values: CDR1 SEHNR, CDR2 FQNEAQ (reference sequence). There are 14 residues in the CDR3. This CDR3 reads CASSLTGQNTEAFF. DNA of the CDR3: TGTGCCAGCAGTCTGACAGGCCAAAACACTGAAGCTTTCTTT.

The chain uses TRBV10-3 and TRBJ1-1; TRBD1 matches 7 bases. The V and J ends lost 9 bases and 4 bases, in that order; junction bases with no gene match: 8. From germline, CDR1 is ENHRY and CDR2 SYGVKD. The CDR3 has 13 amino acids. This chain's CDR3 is CAIRQGLGTEAFF. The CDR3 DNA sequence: TGTGCCATACGACAGGGATTAGGCACTGAAGCTTTCTTT.

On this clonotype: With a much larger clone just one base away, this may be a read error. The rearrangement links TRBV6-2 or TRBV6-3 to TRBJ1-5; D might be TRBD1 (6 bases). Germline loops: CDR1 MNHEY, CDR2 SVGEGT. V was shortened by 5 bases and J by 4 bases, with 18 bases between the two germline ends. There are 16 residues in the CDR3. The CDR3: CASSGPRGLQNQPQHF. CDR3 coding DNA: TGTGCCAGCAGTGGCCCACGGGGGCTACAGAATCAGCCCCAGCATTTT.

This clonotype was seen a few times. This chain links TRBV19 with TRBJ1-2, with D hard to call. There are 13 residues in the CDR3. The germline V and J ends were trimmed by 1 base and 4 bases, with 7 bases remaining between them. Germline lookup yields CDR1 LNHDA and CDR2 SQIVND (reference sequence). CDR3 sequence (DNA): TGTGCCAGTAGTATAGGGACGGGCTATGGCTACACCTTC. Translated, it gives CASSIGTGYGYTF.

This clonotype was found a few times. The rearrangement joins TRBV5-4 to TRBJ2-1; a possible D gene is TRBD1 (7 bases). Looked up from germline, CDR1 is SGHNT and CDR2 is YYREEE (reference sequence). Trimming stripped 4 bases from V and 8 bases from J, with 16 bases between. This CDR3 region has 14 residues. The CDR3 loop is CASSAGQILDEQFF. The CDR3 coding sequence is TGTGCCAGCAGCGCGGGACAGATACTTGATGAGCAGTTCTTC.

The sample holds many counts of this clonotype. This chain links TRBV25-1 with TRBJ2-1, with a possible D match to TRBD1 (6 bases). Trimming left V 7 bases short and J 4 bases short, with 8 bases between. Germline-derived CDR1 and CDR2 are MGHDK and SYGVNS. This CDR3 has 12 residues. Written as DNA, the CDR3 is TGTGCCAGCAACACAGGGTACAATGAGCAGTTCTTC. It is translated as CASNTGYNEQFF.

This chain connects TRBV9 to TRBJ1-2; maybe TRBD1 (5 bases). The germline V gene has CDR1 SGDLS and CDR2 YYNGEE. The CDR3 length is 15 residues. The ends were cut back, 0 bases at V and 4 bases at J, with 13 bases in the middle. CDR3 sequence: CASSVGGGTLYGYTF. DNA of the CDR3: TGTGCCAGCAGCGTAGGCGGAGGGACCCTCTATGGCTACACCTTC.

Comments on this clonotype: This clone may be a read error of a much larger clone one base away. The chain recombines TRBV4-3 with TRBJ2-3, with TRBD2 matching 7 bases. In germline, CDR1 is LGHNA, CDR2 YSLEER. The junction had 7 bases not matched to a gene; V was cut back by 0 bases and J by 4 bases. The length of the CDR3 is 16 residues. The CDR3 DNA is TGCGCCAGCAGCCAAGATATGACTAGCTCCCCAGATACGCAGTATTTT. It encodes CASSQDMTSSPDTQYF.

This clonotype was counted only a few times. The CDR3 spells CASSFEDGPYEQYF. The CDR3 DNA is TGTGCCAGCAGTTTTGAAGACGGGCCCTACGAGCAGTACTTC. The chain is built from TRBV12-3 or TRBV12-4 and TRBJ2-7, with D unresolved. Trimming removed 3 bases from V and 2 bases from J, with 11 bases in between. This CDR3 is built from 14 residues.

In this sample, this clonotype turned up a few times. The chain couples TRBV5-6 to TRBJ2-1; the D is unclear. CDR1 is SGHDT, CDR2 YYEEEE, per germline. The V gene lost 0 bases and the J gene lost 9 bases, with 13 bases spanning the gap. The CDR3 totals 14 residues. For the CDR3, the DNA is TGTGCCAGCAGCTTGGTGCTGAATCAGGCTGAGCAGTTCTTC. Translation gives CASSLVLNQAEQFF.

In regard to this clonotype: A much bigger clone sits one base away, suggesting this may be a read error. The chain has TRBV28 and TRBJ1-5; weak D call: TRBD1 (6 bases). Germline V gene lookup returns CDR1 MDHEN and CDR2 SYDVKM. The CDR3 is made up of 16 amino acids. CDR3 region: CASSYGTKYSSQPQHF. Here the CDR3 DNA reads TGTGCCAGCAGCTACGGGACAAAGTATAGCAGTCAGCCCCAGCATTTT.

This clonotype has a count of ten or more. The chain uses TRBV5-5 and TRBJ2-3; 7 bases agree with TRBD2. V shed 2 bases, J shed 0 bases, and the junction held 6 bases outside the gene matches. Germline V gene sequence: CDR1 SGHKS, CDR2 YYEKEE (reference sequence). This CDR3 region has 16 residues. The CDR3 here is CASSFGEGSSTDTQYF. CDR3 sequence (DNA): TGTGCCAGCAGCTTTGGGGAGGGGTCTAGCACAGATACGCAGTATTTT.

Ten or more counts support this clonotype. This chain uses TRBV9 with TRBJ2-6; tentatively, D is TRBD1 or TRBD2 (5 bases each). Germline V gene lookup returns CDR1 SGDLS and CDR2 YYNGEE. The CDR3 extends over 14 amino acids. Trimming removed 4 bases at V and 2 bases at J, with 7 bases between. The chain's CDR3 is CASSWDAGANVLTF. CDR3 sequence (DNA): TGTGCCAGCAGCTGGGACGCTGGGGCCAACGTCCTGACTTTC.

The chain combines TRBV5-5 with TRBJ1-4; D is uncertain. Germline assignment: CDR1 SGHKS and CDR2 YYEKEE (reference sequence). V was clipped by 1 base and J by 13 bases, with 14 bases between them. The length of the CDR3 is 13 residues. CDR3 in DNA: TGTGCCAGCAGCTTGTGGCGGAATGAATTACTGTTTTTT. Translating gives CASSLWRNELLFF.

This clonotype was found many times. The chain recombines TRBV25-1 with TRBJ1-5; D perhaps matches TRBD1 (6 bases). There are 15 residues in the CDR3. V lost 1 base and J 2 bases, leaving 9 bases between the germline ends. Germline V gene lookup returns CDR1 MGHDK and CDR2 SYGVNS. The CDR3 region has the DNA TGTGCCAGCAGTGAATCAGGGGATGGCAATCAGCCCCAGCATTTT. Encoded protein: CASSESGDGNQPQHF.

CDR3 DNA: TGTGCCACCAGTGATTTCGCCGGGGAGCTGTTTTTT. Protein product: CATSDFAGELFF. The rearrangement links TRBV24-1 to TRBJ2-2; D is ambiguous. Germline V CDR1 and CDR2: KGHDR, SFDVKD. V lost 1 base and J 6 bases, leaving 2 bases between the germline ends. The CDR3 runs to 12 residues.

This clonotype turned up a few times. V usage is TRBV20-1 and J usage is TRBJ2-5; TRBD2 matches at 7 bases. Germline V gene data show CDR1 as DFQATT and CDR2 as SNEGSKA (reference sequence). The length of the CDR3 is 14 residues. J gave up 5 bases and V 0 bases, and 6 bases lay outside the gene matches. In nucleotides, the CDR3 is TGCAGTGCTAGAGAGGTTAGCGGGTCTGAGACCCAGTACTTC. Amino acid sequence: CSAREVSGSETQYF.

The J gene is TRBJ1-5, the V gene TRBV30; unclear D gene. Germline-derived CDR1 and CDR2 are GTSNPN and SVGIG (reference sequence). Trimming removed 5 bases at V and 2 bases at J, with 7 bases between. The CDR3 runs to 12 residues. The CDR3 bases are TGTGCCTGGGGGCCGGGCAATCAGCCCCAGCATTTT. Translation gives CAWGPGNQPQHF.

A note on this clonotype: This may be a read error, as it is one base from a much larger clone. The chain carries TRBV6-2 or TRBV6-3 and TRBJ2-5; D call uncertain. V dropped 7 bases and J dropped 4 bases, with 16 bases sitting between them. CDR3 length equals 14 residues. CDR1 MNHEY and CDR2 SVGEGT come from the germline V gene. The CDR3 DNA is TGTGCCAGCACCAAACTTCAGAGCCGAGAGACCCAGTACTTC. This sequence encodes CASTKLQSRETQYF.

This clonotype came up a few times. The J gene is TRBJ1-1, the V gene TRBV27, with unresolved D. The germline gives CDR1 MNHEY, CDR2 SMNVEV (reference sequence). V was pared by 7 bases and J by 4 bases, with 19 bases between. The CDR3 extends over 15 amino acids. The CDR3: CASIGEGNRSTEAFF. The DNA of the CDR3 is TGTGCCAGCATCGGGGAAGGTAACCGGAGCACTGAAGCTTTCTTT.

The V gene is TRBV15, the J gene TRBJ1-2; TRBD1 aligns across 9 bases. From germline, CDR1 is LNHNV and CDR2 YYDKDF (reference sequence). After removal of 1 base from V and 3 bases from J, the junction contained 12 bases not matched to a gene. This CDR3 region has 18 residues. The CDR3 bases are TGTGCCACCAGCAGAGCAGCGGACAGGGGCGGTTTGGACTATGGCTACACCTTC. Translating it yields CATSRAADRGGLDYGYTF.